This T cell receptor (beta chain) was recorded in a study of blood T cell repertoires in COVID-19. Across the study: The United States, Italy and Spain supplied acute and convalescent COVID-19 samples. The analysed material was cDNA or gDNA that came from T cells, B-cell-depleted T cells, or PBMCs.

V was clipped by 6 bases and J by 6 bases, with 15 bases between them. Per germline, CDR1 MNHEY and CDR2 SVGEGT. The CDR3 runs 14 residues. Per the authors' pipeline: How many nucleated cells were present was estimated from reference gene primer amplification. Method: immunoSEQ multiplex PCR; TCRdb's copy keeps in-frame clones and lacks some. V and J calls and clone size are copied from that table; D and trimming were computed from the DNA. The data contain roughly 220,000 clones, 80% to 90% of them seen just once; the ten biggest clones take up approximately 2.1%. The source is a man younger than 40 who had recovered from COVID-19. The rearrangement uses TRBV6-2 or TRBV6-3 and TRBJ1-5; the D is unclear. Sequencing used peripheral blood. The CDR3, as DNA: TGTGCCAGCAGCGCGAGGTGGGTGACTCAGCCCCAGCATTTT. Translated, it gives CASSARWVTQPQHF.